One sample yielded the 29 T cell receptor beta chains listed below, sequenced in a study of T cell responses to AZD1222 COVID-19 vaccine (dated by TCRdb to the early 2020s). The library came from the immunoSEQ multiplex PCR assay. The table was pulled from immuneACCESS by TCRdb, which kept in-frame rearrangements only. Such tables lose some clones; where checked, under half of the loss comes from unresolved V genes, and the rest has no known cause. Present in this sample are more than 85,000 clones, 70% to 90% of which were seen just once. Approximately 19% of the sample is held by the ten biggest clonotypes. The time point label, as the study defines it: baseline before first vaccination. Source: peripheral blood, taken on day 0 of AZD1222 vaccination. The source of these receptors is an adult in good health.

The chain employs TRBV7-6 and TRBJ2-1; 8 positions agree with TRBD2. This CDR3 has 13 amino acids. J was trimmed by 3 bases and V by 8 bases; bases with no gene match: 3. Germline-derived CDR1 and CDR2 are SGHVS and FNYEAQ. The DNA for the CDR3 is TGTGCCAGCCGGGGGGGAGACTACAATGAGCAGTTCTTC. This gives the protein CASRGGDYNEQFF.

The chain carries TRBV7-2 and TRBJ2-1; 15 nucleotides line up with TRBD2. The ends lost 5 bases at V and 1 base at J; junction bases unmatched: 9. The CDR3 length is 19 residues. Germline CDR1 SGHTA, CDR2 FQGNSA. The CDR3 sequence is CASSVRTSGGAWSYNEQFF. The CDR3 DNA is TGTGCCAGCAGCGTGCGGACTAGCGGGGGGGCCTGGTCCTACAATGAGCAGTTCTTC. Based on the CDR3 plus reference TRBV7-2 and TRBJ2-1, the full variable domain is GAGVSQSPSNKVTEKGKDVELRCDPISGHTALYWYRQSLGQGLEFLIYFQGNSAPDKSGLPSDRFSAERTGGSVSTLTIQRTQQEDSAVYLCASSVRTSGGAWSYNEQFFGPGTRLTVL.

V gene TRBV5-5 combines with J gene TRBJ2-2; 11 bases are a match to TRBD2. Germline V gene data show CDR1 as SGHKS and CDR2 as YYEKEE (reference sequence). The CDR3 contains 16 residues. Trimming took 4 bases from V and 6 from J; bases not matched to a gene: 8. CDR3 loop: CASSLGPSGRSGELFF. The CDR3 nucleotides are TGTGCCAGCAGCCTGGGGCCTAGCGGGAGGTCCGGGGAGCTGTTTTTT.

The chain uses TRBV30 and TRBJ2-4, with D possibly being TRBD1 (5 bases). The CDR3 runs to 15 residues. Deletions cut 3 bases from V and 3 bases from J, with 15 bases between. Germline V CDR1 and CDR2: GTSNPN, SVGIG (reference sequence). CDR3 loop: CAWRVSGLGKNIQYF. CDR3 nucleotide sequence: TGTGCCTGGAGGGTATCAGGGTTGGGCAAAAACATTCAGTACTTC.

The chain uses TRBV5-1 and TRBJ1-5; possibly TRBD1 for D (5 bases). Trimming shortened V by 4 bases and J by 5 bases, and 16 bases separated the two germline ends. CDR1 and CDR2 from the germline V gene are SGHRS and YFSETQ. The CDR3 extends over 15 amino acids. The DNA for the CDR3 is TGCGCCAGCAGCCCCGGACCTCAGGGCCATCAGCCCCAGCATTTT. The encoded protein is CASSPGPQGHQPQHF.

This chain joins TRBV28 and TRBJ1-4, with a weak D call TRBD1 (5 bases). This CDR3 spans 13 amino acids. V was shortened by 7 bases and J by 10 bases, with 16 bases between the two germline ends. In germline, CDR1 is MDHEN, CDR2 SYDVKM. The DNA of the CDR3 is TGTGCCAGCATGGGGGGAGCGCCGGGAAAACTGTTTTTT. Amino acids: CASMGGAPGKLFF.

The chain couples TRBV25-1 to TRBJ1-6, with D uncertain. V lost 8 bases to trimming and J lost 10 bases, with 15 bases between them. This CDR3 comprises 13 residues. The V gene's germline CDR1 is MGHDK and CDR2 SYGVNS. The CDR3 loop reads CASELGDLSPLHF. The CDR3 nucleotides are TGTGCCAGCGAACTGGGTGATCTATCACCCCTCCACTTT.

The CDR3 loop reads CASSLMPGGGGEQFF. The CDR3 coding sequence is TGTGCCAGCAGCTTAATGCCGGGTGGAGGGGGTGAGCAGTTCTTC. The chain employs TRBV7-3 and TRBJ2-1; D possibly uses TRBD1 or TRBD2 (6 bases each). The CDR3 runs to 15 residues. The germline V and J ends were trimmed by 1 base and 9 bases, with 16 bases remaining between them. CDR1 and CDR2 (germline): SGHTA, FQGTGA.

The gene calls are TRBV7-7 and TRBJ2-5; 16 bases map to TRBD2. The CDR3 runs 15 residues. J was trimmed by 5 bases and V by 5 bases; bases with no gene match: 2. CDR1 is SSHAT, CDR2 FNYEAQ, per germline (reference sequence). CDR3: CASSPGLAGGETQYF. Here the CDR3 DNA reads TGTGCCAGCAGCCCGGGACTAGCGGGGGGGGAGACCCAGTACTTC.

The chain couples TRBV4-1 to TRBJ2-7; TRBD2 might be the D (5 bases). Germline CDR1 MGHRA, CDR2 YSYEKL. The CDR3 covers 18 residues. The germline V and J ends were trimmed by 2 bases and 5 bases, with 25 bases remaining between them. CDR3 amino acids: CASSQNAPGPSIGDEQYF. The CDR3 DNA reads TGCGCCAGCAGCCAAAATGCCCCCGGGCCCTCAATCGGGGACGAGCAGTACTTC.

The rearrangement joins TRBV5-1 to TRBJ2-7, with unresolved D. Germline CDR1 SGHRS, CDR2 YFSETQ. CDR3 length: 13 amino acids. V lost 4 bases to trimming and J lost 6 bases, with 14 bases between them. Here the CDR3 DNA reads TGCGCCAGCAGCGAAACCAGACCGGCCGAGCAGTACTTC. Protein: CASSETRPAEQYF.

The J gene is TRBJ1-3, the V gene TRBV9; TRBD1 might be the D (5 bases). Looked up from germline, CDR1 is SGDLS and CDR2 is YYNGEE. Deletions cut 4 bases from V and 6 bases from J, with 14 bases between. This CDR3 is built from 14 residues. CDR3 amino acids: CASSIPQGKNTIYF. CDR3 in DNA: TGTGCCAGCAGCATTCCCCAGGGCAAAAACACCATATATTTT.

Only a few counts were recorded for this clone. The CDR3, as DNA: TGTGCCAGCAGCCCCCCGGGCTTCGGCACAGATACGCAGTATTTT. Translated, it gives CASSPPGFGTDTQYF. The rearrangement links TRBV7-9 to TRBJ2-3, with no clear D. The CDR3 runs to 15 residues. V was cut by 5 bases and J by 1 base, with 13 bases left in between. In germline, CDR1 is SEHNR, CDR2 FQNEAQ (reference sequence).

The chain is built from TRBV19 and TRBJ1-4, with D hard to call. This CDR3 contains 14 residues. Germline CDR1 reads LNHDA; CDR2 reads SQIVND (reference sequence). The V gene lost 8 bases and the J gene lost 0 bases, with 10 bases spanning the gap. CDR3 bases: TGTGCCAGTGCCTACAGAGCAACTAATGAAAAACTGTTTTTT. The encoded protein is CASAYRATNEKLFF.

The chain's CDR3 is CASSLQVLNTEAFF. CDR3 DNA sequence: TGCGCCAGCAGCTTACAGGTTCTGAACACTGAAGCTTTCTTT. The V call is TRBV5-1, the J call TRBJ1-1, with D maybe TRBD1 (5 bases). With 2 bases removed from V and 0 bases from J, the gap between germline ends came to 8 bases. The CDR3 length is 14 residues. CDR1 and CDR2 (germline): SGHRS, YFSETQ.

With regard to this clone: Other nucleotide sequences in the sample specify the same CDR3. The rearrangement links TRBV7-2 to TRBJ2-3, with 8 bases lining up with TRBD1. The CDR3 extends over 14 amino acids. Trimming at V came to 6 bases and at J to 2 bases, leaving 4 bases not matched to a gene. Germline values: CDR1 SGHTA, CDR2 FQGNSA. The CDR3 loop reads CASRPGGYTDTQYF. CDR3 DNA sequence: TGTGCCAGCAGGCCAGGGGGCTACACAGATACGCAGTATTTT.

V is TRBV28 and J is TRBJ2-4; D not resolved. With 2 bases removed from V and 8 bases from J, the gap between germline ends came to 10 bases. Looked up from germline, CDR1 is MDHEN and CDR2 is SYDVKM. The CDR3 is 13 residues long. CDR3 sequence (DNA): TGTGCCAGCAGTTTACCTGCAAGAGACATTCAGTACTTC. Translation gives CASSLPARDIQYF.

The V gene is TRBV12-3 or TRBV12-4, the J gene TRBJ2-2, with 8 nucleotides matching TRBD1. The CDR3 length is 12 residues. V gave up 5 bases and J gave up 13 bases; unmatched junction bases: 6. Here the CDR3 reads CASSLDRGGLFF. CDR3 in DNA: TGTGCCAGCAGTCTCGACAGGGGTGGGCTGTTTTTT.

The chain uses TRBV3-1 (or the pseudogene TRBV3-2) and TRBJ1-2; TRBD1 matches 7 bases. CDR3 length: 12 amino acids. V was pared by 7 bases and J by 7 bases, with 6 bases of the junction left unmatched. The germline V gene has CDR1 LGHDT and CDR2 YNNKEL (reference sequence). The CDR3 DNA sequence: TGTGCCAGCACCCACAGGGGAAGTGGCTACACCTTC. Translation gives CASTHRGSGYTF.

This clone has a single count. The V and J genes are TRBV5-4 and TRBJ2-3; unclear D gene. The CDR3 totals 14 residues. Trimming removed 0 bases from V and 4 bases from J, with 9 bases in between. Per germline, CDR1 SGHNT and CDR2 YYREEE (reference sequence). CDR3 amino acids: CASSLGLRADTQYF. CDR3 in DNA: TGTGCCAGCAGCTTGGGACTCCGGGCAGATACGCAGTATTTT.

The CDR3, as DNA: TGTGCCAGCACCGGGAGGGGAACAGATACGCAGTATTTT. Translated, it gives CASTGRGTDTQYF. The chain couples TRBV2 to TRBJ2-3; 8 positions agree with TRBD2. J gave up 3 bases and V 7 bases, and 3 bases lay outside the gene matches. Per the germline V gene, CDR1 is SNHLY and CDR2 is FYNNEI. The CDR3 consists of 13 residues.

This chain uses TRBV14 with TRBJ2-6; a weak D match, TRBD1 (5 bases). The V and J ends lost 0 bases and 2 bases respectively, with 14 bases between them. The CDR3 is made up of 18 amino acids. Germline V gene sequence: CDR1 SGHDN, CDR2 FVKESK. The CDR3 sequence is CASSQEGGKGTGANVLTF. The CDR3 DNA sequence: TGTGCCAGCAGCCAAGAGGGCGGCAAGGGGACTGGGGCCAACGTCCTGACTTTC.

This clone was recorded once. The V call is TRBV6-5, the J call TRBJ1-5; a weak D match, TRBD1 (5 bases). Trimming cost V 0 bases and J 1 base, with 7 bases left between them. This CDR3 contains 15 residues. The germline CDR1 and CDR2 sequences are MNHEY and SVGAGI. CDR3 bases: TGTGCCAGCAGTTACTCGGGGGTGAGCAATCAGCCCCAGCATTTT. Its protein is CASSYSGVSNQPQHF.

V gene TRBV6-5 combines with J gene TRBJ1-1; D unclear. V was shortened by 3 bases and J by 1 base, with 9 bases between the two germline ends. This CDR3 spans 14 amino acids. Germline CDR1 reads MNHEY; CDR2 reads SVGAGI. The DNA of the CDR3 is TGTGCCAGCAGTTATCGGCTTCCGAACACTGAAGCTTTCTTT. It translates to CASSYRLPNTEAFF.

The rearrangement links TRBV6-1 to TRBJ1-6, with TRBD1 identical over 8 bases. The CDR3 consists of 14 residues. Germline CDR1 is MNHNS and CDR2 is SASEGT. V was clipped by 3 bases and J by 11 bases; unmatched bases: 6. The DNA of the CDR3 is TGTGCCAGCAGTGACGGGGCAGGGGGCCCACCCCTCCACTTT. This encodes CASSDGAGGPPLHF.

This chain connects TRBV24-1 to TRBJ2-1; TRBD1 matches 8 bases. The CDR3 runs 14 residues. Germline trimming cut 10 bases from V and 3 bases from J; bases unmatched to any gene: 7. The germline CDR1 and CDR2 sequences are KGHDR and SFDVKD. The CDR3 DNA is TGTGCCACGGAAACAGGGGGAGGCTACAATGAGCAGTTCTTC. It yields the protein CATETGGGYNEQFF.

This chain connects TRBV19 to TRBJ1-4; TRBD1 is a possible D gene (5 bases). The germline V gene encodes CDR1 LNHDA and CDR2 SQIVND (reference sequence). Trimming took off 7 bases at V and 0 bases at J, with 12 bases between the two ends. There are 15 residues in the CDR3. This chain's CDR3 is CASNYQGATNEKLFF. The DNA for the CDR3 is TGTGCCAGTAACTACCAGGGTGCAACTAATGAAAAACTGTTTTTT. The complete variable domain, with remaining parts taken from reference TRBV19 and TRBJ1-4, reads DGGITQSPKYLFRKEGQNVTLSCEQNLNHDAMYWYRQDPGQGLRLIYYSQIVNDFQKGDIAEGYSVSREKKESFPLTVTSAQKNPTAFYLCASNYQGATNEKLFFGSGTQLSVL.

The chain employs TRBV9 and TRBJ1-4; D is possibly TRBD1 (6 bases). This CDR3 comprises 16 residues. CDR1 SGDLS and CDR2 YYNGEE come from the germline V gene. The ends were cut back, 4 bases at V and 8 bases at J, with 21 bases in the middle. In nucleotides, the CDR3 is TGTGCCAGCAGCCCGGACCACCAGGGGTTAGGAGAAAAACTGTTTTTT. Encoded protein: CASSPDHQGLGEKLFF. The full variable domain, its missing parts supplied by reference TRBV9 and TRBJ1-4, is DSGVTQTPKHLITATGQRVTLRCSPRSGDLSVYWYQQSLDQGLQFLIQYYNGEERAKGNILERFSAQQFPDLHSELNLSSLELGDSALYFCASSPDHQGLGEKLFFGSGTQLSVL.

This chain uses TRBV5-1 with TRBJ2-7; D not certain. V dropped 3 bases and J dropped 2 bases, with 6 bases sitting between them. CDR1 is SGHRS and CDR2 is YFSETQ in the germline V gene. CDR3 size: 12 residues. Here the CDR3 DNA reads TGCGCCAGCAGCTCGGAAGCCTACGAGCAGTACTTC. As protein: CASSSEAYEQYF.